This is a list of T cell receptor beta chains from one sample in a study of cytomegalovirus exposure and HLA in healthy donors. Using immunoSEQ multiplex PCR, the repertoire was profiled, and TCRdb retains in-frame clones only, with some absent. This sample's clone table lists around 140,000 clones. The sample taken for sequencing was PBMCs. These receptors all come from a male donor in good health and CMV-seronegative. Each CDR3 is given with its conserved first and last residue. The D gene is left open where the match is weak.

15	TRBV5-6	TRBJ1-5	TRBD1	CASSFSGGANQPQHF	TGTGCCAGCAGCTTCTCAGGGGGCGCGAATCAGCCCCAGCATTTT
15	TRBV4-3	TRBJ2-7	.	CASSQDSRGAYEQYF	TGCGCCAGCAGCCAAGATTCCAGGGGGGCCTACGAGCAGTACTTC
12	TRBV30	TRBJ2-1	.	CAWGLTGDEQFF	TGTGCCTGGGGCCTTACGGGGGATGAGCAGTTCTTC
13	TRBV6-5	TRBJ1-2	.	CASSSTATEGYTF	TGTGCCAGCAGTTCGACAGCGACGGAGGGCTACACCTTC
16	TRBV9	TRBJ2-1	.	CASSVGPADSYNEQFF	TGTGCCAGCAGCGTAGGACCAGCGGACTCCTACAATGAGCAGTTCTTC
16	TRBV5-1	TRBJ2-3	TRBD1	CASSLAGTGFADTQYF	TGCGCCAGCAGCTTGGCCGGGACAGGGTTCGCAGATACGCAGTATTTT
14	TRBV6-5	TRBJ2-7	TRBD1	CASSQGQGPYEQYF	TGTGCCAGCAGCCAAGGACAGGGGCCCTACGAGCAGTACTTC
15	TRBV28	TRBJ1-6	.	CASRGGERGNSPLHF	TGTGCCAGCAGGGGGGGGGAACGGGGGAATTCACCCCTCCACTTT
14	TRBV18	TRBJ2-7	.	CASSPPKTAYEQYF	TGTGCCAGCTCACCACCGAAGACTGCCTACGAGCAGTACTTC
15	TRBV4-3	TRBJ2-7	TRBD1	CASSPDRGENYEQYF	TGCGCCAGCTCCCCCGACAGGGGAGAGAACTACGAGCAGTACTTC
16	TRBV19	TRBJ2-1	TRBD2	CASSIAGGSSYNEQFF	TGTGCCAGTAGTATAGCGGGCGGGAGCTCCTACAATGAGCAGTTCTTC
14	TRBV27	TRBJ1-2	.	CASSLSMAGEGYTF	TGTGCCAGCAGTTTATCGATGGCAGGGGAGGGCTACACCTTC
16	TRBV18	TRBJ2-2	.	CASSPRQNGNTGELFF	TGTGCCAGCTCACCTAGACAGAACGGGAACACCGGGGAGCTGTTTTTT
14	TRBV18	TRBJ2-3	.	CASSPEGGVDTQYF	TGTGCCAGCTCACCAGAGGGCGGGGTAGATACGCAGTATTTT
13	TRBV19	TRBJ2-7	.	CASSIVEGGEQYF	TGTGCCAGTAGTATAGTTGAGGGAGGCGAGCAGTACTTC
16	TRBV7-9	TRBJ2-1	TRBD2	CASSLVSAGDHNEQFF	TGTGCCAGCAGCTTAGTTTCAGCGGGGGACCACAATGAGCAGTTCTTC
17	TRBV30	TRBJ1-5	TRBD1	CAWSHPGQPNSNQPQHF	TGTGCCTGGAGCCATCCGGGACAGCCCAATAGCAATCAGCCCCAGCATTTT
14	TRBV13	TRBJ1-4	TRBD1	CASRPTGVDEKLFF	TGTGCCAGCAGACCTACAGGGGTGGATGAAAAACTGTTTTTT
18	TRBV5-1	TRBJ2-3	.	CASSLLGGARQVRDTQYF	TGCGCCAGCAGCTTGTTAGGCGGGGCCCGCCAAGTTAGAGATACGCAGTATTTT
12	TRBV2	TRBJ2-7	TRBD1	CASNIQGNEQYF	TGTGCCAGCAACATACAGGGGAACGAGCAGTACTTC
14	TRBV6-5	TRBJ2-1	.	CASRKLSSYNEQFF	TGTGCCAGCAGAAAGTTGAGCTCCTACAATGAGCAGTTCTTC
12	TRBV2	TRBJ2-7	.	CASRDYHREQYF	TGTGCCAGCAGGGACTATCATAGGGAGCAGTACTTC
14	TRBV7-9	TRBJ2-1	.	CASSFMVERNEQFF	TGTGCCAGCAGCTTTATGGTAGAGCGCAATGAGCAGTTCTTC
15	TRBV18	TRBJ2-3	.	CASSPMRQGKDTQYF	TGTGCCAGCTCACCAATGAGGCAGGGAAAGGATACGCAGTATTTT
16	TRBV5-6	TRBJ1-5	.	CASSRRSFRGDQPQHF	TGTGCCAGCAGCCGACGGTCCTTTCGGGGGGATCAGCCCCAGCATTTT
15	TRBV6-1	TRBJ1-2	.	CASSESLYRDYGYTF	TGTGCCAGCAGTGAAAGTCTGTACAGGGACTATGGCTACACCTTC
13	TRBV5-6	TRBJ1-2	TRBD1	CASSSDRGSGYTF	TGTGCCAGCAGTTCGGACAGGGGCTCTGGCTACACCTTC
15	TRBV9	TRBJ1-2	TRBD1	CASSPHLGQGGGYTF	TGTGCCAGCAGCCCTCACCTGGGACAGGGTGGCGGCTACACCTTC
13	TRBV30	TRBJ1-5	.	CAWSAGSDQPQHF	TGTGCCTGGAGCGCAGGATCCGATCAGCCCCAGCATTTT
16	TRBV4-3	TRBJ2-7	TRBD2	CASSQGGSGVSYEQYF	TGCGCCAGCAGCCAAGGAGGTAGCGGGGTCTCCTACGAGCAGTACTTC
15	TRBV4-3	TRBJ1-3	.	CASSQEYGGTDTIYF	TGCGCCAGCAGCCAAGAGTATGGGGGGACGGACACCATATATTTT
14	TRBV18	TRBJ2-3	TRBD2	CASSPTSGQDTQYF	TGTGCCAGCTCACCAACTAGCGGCCAAGATACGCAGTATTTT
16	TRBV12-5	TRBJ1-2	TRBD1	CASGLPPGQDHYGYTF	TGTGCTAGTGGTTTACCCCCGGGACAGGATCACTATGGCTACACCTTC
18	TRBV10-2	TRBJ2-7	TRBD2	CASSDVRTSGRYSYEQYF	TGCGCCAGCAGTGACGTGCGGACTAGCGGGAGGTACTCCTACGAGCAGTACTTC
14	TRBV27	TRBJ2-7	TRBD1	CASSLTGGPYEQYF	TGTGCCAGCAGTTTAACAGGGGGCCCCTACGAGCAGTACTTC
13	TRBV15	TRBJ2-3	TRBD1	CATGDRGADTQYF	TGTGCCACCGGGGACAGGGGGGCAGATACGCAGTATTTT
15	TRBV29-1	TRBJ2-3	.	CSVEVLAARTDTQYF	TGCAGCGTTGAAGTTTTAGCGGCCCGCACAGATACGCAGTATTTT
14	TRBV28	TRBJ1-3	.	CASFGGARGNTIYF	TGTGCCAGCTTCGGGGGGGCACGGGGAAACACCATATATTTT
12	TRBV19	TRBJ2-1	.	CASSMSGDEQFF	TGTGCCAGTAGTATGTCGGGGGATGAGCAGTTCTTC
16	TRBV18	TRBJ1-2	.	CASSPTGTNFNYGYTF	TGTGCCAGCTCACCAACCGGGACAAACTTTAACTATGGCTACACCTTC
13	TRBV19	TRBJ2-3	.	CASSISRAGTQYF	TGTGCCAGTAGTATTAGTAGGGCGGGTACGCAGTATTTT
13	TRBV19	TRBJ2-7	.	CASSPGWNGEQYF	TGTGCCAGTAGTCCAGGGTGGAATGGCGAGCAGTACTTC
13	TRBV18	TRBJ1-2	.	CASSPGADYGYTF	TGTGCCAGCTCACCAGGGGCAGACTATGGCTACACCTTC
13	TRBV27	TRBJ1-5	.	CASSLGVSQPQHF	TGTGCCAGCAGCCTCGGGGTGAGTCAGCCCCAGCATTTT
12	TRBV2	TRBJ2-7	.	CASSEMRYEQYF	TGTGCCAGCAGTGAAATGAGATACGAGCAGTACTTC
15	TRBV30	TRBJ2-1	TRBD1	CAWGGQVSSYNEQFF	TGTGCCTGGGGCGGACAGGTTAGCTCCTACAATGAGCAGTTCTTC
11	TRBV30	TRBJ2-7	TRBD2	CASAGGGEQYF	TGTGCCTCGGCGGGGGGGGGCGAGCAGTACTTC
14	TRBV7-9	TRBJ1-4	.	CASIGGARGEKLFF	TGTGCCAGCATTGGGGGGGCCCGAGGTGAAAAACTGTTTTTT
13	TRBV5-5	TRBJ2-7	.	CASSPRGSYEQYF	TGTGCCAGCAGCCCGAGGGGGTCCTACGAGCAGTACTTC
15	TRBV6-1	TRBJ2-1	.	CASSEMGGRSYEQFF	TGTGCCAGCAGCGAGATGGGGGGGCGATCTTATGAGCAGTTCTTC
17	TRBV15	TRBJ2-1	TRBD1	CATSRDWGTGGHNEQFF	TGTGCCACCAGCAGAGATTGGGGGACAGGGGGCCACAATGAGCAGTTCTTC
16	TRBV18	TRBJ2-7	.	CASSPPTGTPGYEQYF	TGTGCCAGCTCACCACCGACCGGGACACCGGGCTACGAGCAGTACTTC
18	TRBV27	TRBJ2-1	TRBD2	CASSFLTPTSGANNEQFF	TGTGCCAGCAGTTTCTTAACCCCGACTAGCGGGGCGAACAATGAGCAGTTCTTC